Below, 10 T cell receptor beta chains from the same sample are listed, as sequenced in a study of siplizumab effects on memory and regulatory T cells. The data were produced by immunoSEQ multiplex PCR, yet TCRdb's version contains in-frame clones alone and is incomplete. The data hold more than 50,000 clones, with 85% to 95% observed a single time. The sample consisted of CD8+ T cells sorted from blood. These receptors originate from a human donor in good health.

Turning to this clone: One end of the junction is discordant with germline, which a read error may explain. The gene calls are TRBV29-1 and TRBJ2-1, with D possibly TRBD2 on 6 matching bases. Per the germline V gene, CDR1 is SQVTM and CDR2 is ANQGSEA. The CDR3 contains 14 residues. The CDR3 spells CSVQDKDYLFEQFF. The CDR3 DNA is TGCAGCGTTCAAGATAAGGACTACTTATTCGAGCAGTTCTTC.

The chain recombines TRBV10-3 with TRBJ2-7, with D unresolved. The CDR3 loop spans 15 amino acids. Between the trimmed V and J ends, which lost 0 bases and 2 bases, there was a span of 11 bases. Germline CDR1 ENHRY, CDR2 SYGVKD. The CDR3 protein is CAISESMGLAYEQYF. For the CDR3, the DNA is TGTGCCATCAGTGAGTCTATGGGTCTGGCCTACGAGCAGTACTTC.

V usage is TRBV28 and J usage is TRBJ2-7; 7 bases are a match to TRBD2. The CDR3 is made up of 22 amino acids. The germline CDR1 and CDR2 sequences are MDHEN and SYDVKM. Losses at the gene ends were 1 base for V and 4 bases for J; bases not matched to a gene: 28. CDR3 sequence (DNA): TGTGCCAGCAGTTTATCGGGGGACTACCAACAACGGATAGGATCGGGGATATACGAGCAGTACTTC. This sequence encodes CASSLSGDYQQRIGSGIYEQYF.

In this sample, this clone turned up once. The CDR3 region has the DNA TGTGCCAGCAGCCACCCAGCGGGGGAGGCAGATACGCAGTATTTT. Its protein product is CASSHPAGEADTQYF. This chain joins TRBV14 and TRBJ2-3; 8 bases are a match to TRBD2. Germline V gene sequence: CDR1 SGHDN, CDR2 FVKESK. This CDR3 has 15 amino acids. J was trimmed by 4 bases and V by 3 bases; bases with no gene match: 6.

The V call is TRBV27, the J call TRBJ1-2, with D possibly matching TRBD1 (5 bases). V gave up 3 bases and J gave up 0 bases, with 8 bases separating them. CDR3 length equals 14 residues. The germline V gene has CDR1 MNHEY and CDR2 SMNVEV (reference sequence). Written as DNA, the CDR3 is TGTGCCAGCAGTTTTGGGGGTTCTAACTATGGCTACACCTTC. Translating gives CASSFGGSNYGYTF.

The J gene is TRBJ2-2, the V gene TRBV4-3; no reliable D call. Deletions cut 0 bases from V and 1 base from J, with 6 bases between. This CDR3 spans 15 amino acids. The germline V gene has CDR1 LGHNA and CDR2 YSLEER. In DNA, the CDR3 is TGCGCCAGCAGCCAAGATTGGCTGAACACCGGGGAGCTGTTTTTT. The encoded protein is CASSQDWLNTGELFF.

V is TRBV9 and J is TRBJ2-1; 14 bases fit TRBD2. The CDR3 has 15 amino acids. Trimming cost V 7 bases and J 7 bases; bases outside gene matches: 7. Germline V gives CDR1 SGDLS, CDR2 YYNGEE. The CDR3 is CASAGTSGRMNEQFF. Written as DNA, the CDR3 is TGTGCCAGCGCGGGGACTAGCGGGAGAATGAATGAGCAGTTCTTC. The full variable domain, with the rest looked up from reference TRBV9 and TRBJ2-1, is DSGVTQTPKHLITATGQRVTLRCSPRSGDLSVYWYQQSLDQGLQFLIQYYNGEERAKGNILERFSAQQFPDLHSELNLSSLELGDSALYFCASAGTSGRMNEQFFGPGTRLTVL.

The J gene is TRBJ2-7, the V gene TRBV28; D is perhaps TRBD2 (6 bases). The V gene's germline CDR1 is MDHEN and CDR2 SYDVKM. There are 13 residues in the CDR3. V dropped 5 bases and J dropped 2 bases, with 10 bases sitting between them. The CDR3: CASSRAGPYEQYF. CDR3 bases: TGTGCCAGCAGTCGAGCGGGCCCCTACGAGCAGTACTTC.

The CDR3 sequence: CASGLSGAPYEQYF. DNA for the CDR3: TGTGCTAGTGGTTTGTCAGGGGCCCCTTACGAGCAGTACTTC. The chain has TRBV12-5 and TRBJ2-7, with D possibly being TRBD1 (6 bases). Germline values: CDR1 LGHNT, CDR2 FRNRAP. The V end was cut by 2 bases, the J end by 4 bases, with 12 bases between. The CDR3 is 14 amino acids.

The chain combines TRBV2 with TRBJ1-2; D call uncertain. Looked up from germline, CDR1 is SNHLY and CDR2 is FYNNEI. The V gene lost 3 bases and the J gene lost 2 bases, with 16 bases spanning the gap. This CDR3 has 16 amino acids. The CDR3 is CASSDAGSPINYGYTF. The DNA of the CDR3 is TGTGCCAGCAGTGATGCGGGGTCTCCGATCAACTATGGCTACACCTTC.